The 12 T cell receptor beta chains presented below share a single source sample, sequenced in a study of blood T cell repertoires in COVID-19. Assay used: immunoSEQ multiplex PCR; TCRdb lists only in-frame clones, some missing. The sample includes about 160,000 clones, roughly 90% of them seen just once. The sample taken for sequencing was PBMCs or T cells enriched from blood (not recorded which). The receptor set was obtained from a woman in her 50s who had recovered from COVID-19.

J is TRBJ1-5 and V is TRBV27; a possible D gene is TRBD1 (5 bases). This CDR3 is 11 amino acids long. Between the trimmed V and J ends, which lost 3 bases and 9 bases, there was a span of 6 bases. The germline V gene encodes CDR1 MNHEY and CDR2 SMNVEV (reference sequence). The CDR3 region is CASSLGRPQHF. CDR3 coding DNA: TGTGCCAGCAGTTTGGGGCGGCCCCAGCATTTT.

This clone was counted once. The V call is TRBV4-1, the J call TRBJ1-4; D is unclear. CDR3 length equals 15 residues. V was cut by 4 bases and J by 5 bases, with 14 bases left in between. Per germline, CDR1 MGHRA and CDR2 YSYEKL. This CDR3 is CASSPDWAENEKLFF. DNA of the CDR3: TGCGCCAGCAGCCCAGACTGGGCAGAAAATGAAAAACTGTTTTTT.

The V and J genes are TRBV1 and TRBJ1-6; the table's TRBD1 call for D was not verified on the DNA. TRBV1 is tagged as a pseudogene. The CDR3 length is 14 residues. Written as DNA, the CDR3 is TGCACCAGCAGCCGGACAGGGAGCAAATCACCCCTCCACTTT. Amino acids: CTSSRTGSKSPLHF.

The CDR3 coding sequence is TGTGCCAGCCGGAACAGGGGGCCTGTGGATACGCAGTATTTT. Protein sequence: CASRNRGPVDTQYF. V and J are TRBV7-9 and TRBJ2-3, with TRBD1 matching over 9 bases. The CDR3 spans 14 residues. V gave up 8 bases and J gave up 6 bases; unmatched junction bases: 9. Germline V gene data show CDR1 as SEHNR and CDR2 as FQNEAQ (reference sequence).

The gene calls are TRBV9 and TRBJ1-2, with D perhaps matching TRBD1 (6 bases). The CDR3 length is 15 residues. The V and J ends lost 4 bases and 1 base respectively, with 14 bases between them. Germline CDR1 and CDR2: SGDLS and YYNGEE. Written as DNA, the CDR3 is TGTGCCAGCAGCCCGCGACAGGATTTTAACTATGGCTACACCTTC. Its translation is CASSPRQDFNYGYTF.

The genes are TRBV29-1 and TRBJ2-7, with 7 nucleotides matching TRBD1. V lost 6 bases, J lost 2 bases, and 4 bases stayed unmatched. This CDR3 spans 12 amino acids. Germline CDR1 SQVTM, CDR2 ANQGSEA. The CDR3 region is CSVRTGTYEQYF. The CDR3 bases are TGCAGCGTGCGGACAGGCACCTACGAGCAGTACTTC.

The V gene is TRBV5-1, the J gene TRBJ1-2; 10 nucleotides align to TRBD1. The CDR3 runs to 19 residues. The germline gives CDR1 SGHRS, CDR2 YFSETQ. V trimming: 4 bases; J trimming: 2 bases; junction bases outside the gene matches: 17. DNA for the CDR3: TGCGCCAGCAGCCTTTCCGGGACAGGGGTCGGAATTATAAACTATGGCTACACCTTC. Its translation: CASSLSGTGVGIINYGYTF.

The chain has TRBV15 and TRBJ2-4, with 7 bases fitting TRBD1. Unmatched junction bases numbered 11, after V lost 9 bases and J lost 0 bases. Germline V lookup: CDR1 LNHNV, CDR2 YYDKDF (reference sequence). CDR3 size: 16 residues. The CDR3 protein is CATRPGTVIAKNIQYF. The CDR3 DNA follows: TGTGCCACGCGACCCGGGACAGTAATAGCCAAAAACATTCAGTACTTC.

CDR3 coding DNA: TGCAGTGCTAGCGGGGGAGGAGAAGCTTTCTTT. Amino acids: CSASGGGEAFF. This chain joins TRBV20-1 and TRBJ1-1, with D maybe TRBD1 (5 bases). The germline V gene encodes CDR1 DFQATT and CDR2 SNEGSKA (reference sequence). CDR3 length: 11 amino acids. Trimming shortened V by 3 bases and J by 8 bases, and 10 bases separated the two germline ends.

Here the CDR3 DNA reads TGTGCCAGCAGCTTAACCGCGAGGGGGCAGTCTACAGATACGCAGTATTTT. Translation: CASSLTARGQSTDTQYF. The chain employs TRBV7-3 and TRBJ2-3, with 7 nucleotides matching TRBD1. J was trimmed by 3 bases and V by 0 bases; bases with no gene match: 9. Germline CDR1 and CDR2: SGHTA and FQGTGA. The CDR3 consists of 17 residues.

The chain employs TRBV6-5 and TRBJ1-2; TRBD1 matches at 10 bases. This CDR3 comprises 14 residues. Trimming took 7 bases from V and 7 from J; bases not matched to a gene: 9. Germline-derived CDR1 and CDR2 are MNHEY and SVGAGI. The CDR3 is CASTEGQGIIGYTF. CDR3 sequence (DNA): TGTGCCAGCACCGAGGGACAGGGGATTATTGGCTACACCTTC.

This sequence joins TRBV29-1 and TRBJ1-2; D might be TRBD1 (5 bases). This CDR3 comprises 12 residues. Trimming left V 4 bases short and J 5 bases short, with 11 bases between. Germline V gene data show CDR1 as SQVTM and CDR2 as ANQGSEA. CDR3 protein: CSVVGTDYGYTF. CDR3 coding DNA: TGCAGCGTTGTGGGGACTGATTATGGCTACACCTTC.